This T cell receptor beta chain was captured in a study of tumour-infiltrating T cells in Burkitt lymphoma. On the study more broadly: Survival, overall and progression-free, tracked with productive clonality.

Profiling relied on immunoSEQ multiplex PCR, and the TCRdb table lists in-frame clones only, not all of them. The table has approximately 4,000 clones, 80% to 90% seen once. The CDR3 extends over 16 amino acids. Per the germline V gene, CDR1 is SGHDT and CDR2 is YYEEEE. V was shortened by 4 bases and J by 3 bases, with 20 bases between the two germline ends. Sequences were obtained from tumor tissue. The chain recombines TRBV5-6 with TRBJ2-7, with a weak D call TRBD1 (5 bases). The source is a human donor with diffuse large B-cell lymphoma. Some clones in this sample may be carry-over from other donors' samples. The CDR3 nucleotides are TGTGCCAGCAGCCCCAGGGTGGTGGCCTACCTCTACGAGCAGTACTTC. It yields the protein CASSPRVVAYLYEQYF.